The 12 T cell receptor beta chains listed next were all sequenced from one sample in a study of shared clonotypes between healthy human individuals. Sequencing used immunoSEQ multiplex PCR; TCRdb keeps in-frame clones, though not all of them. The profile shows about 770,000 clones, over 55% of them singletons. Sequenced input: memory CD4+ T cells sorted from blood. Subset here: CD45RA-negative fraction. These receptors all stem from a woman in her 30s in good health.

The chain has TRBV5-8 and TRBJ2-5; 7 bases line up with TRBD2. The CDR3 runs 15 residues. The germline CDR1 and CDR2 sequences are SGHTS and YDEGEE. J was trimmed by 3 bases and V by 2 bases; bases with no gene match: 7. CDR3 nucleotides: TGTGCCAGCAGCTTCGGACTAGAAGTTAAAGAGACCCAGTACTTC. This encodes CASSFGLEVKETQYF.

This clone showed up just once. The chain uses TRBV11-2 and TRBJ2-7; 7 positions agree with TRBD2. The CDR3 consists of 15 residues. V was pared by 1 base and J by 5 bases, with 8 bases of the junction left unmatched. Germline V gene lookup returns CDR1 SGHAT and CDR2 FQNNGV. CDR3 amino acids: CASSLATAGVHEQYF. CDR3 in DNA: TGTGCCAGCAGCTTAGCAACGGCGGGAGTCCACGAGCAGTACTTC.

This chain connects TRBV20-1 to TRBJ1-5; D possibly corresponds to TRBD1 (5 bases). CDR3 length: 11 amino acids. Looked up from germline, CDR1 is DFQATT and CDR2 is SNEGSKA (reference sequence). The V end lost 4 bases, the J end lost 7 bases, and 8 bases lay between the germline ends. For the CDR3, the DNA is TGCAGTGCTAAGGGGCTGCAGCCCCAGCATTTT. The encoded protein is CSAKGLQPQHF.

This sequence joins TRBV28 and TRBJ1-5, with 8 bases identical to TRBD1. This CDR3 has 14 residues. The trim removed 4 bases at V and 7 bases at J, leaving 6 bases unmatched. Germline CDR1 is MDHEN and CDR2 is SYDVKM. The CDR3 DNA reads TGTGCCAGCAGTTACCAGGGGGCTTGGCAGCCCCAGCATTTT. Its translation: CASSYQGAWQPQHF.

This clone was detected only a few times. The V call is TRBV5-1, the J call TRBJ2-1; 13 bases align to TRBD2. V was clipped by 4 bases and J by 8 bases; unmatched bases: 9. The V gene's germline CDR1 is SGHRS and CDR2 YFSETQ. This CDR3 is built from 16 residues. CDR3 DNA: TGCGCCAGCAGCCCCGGGACTAGCGGGAACTTTTATGAGCAGTTCTTC. Encoded protein: CASSPGTSGNFYEQFF.

This chain uses TRBV19 with TRBJ2-2; 7 bases are shared with TRBD1. Germline CDR1 LNHDA, CDR2 SQIVND (reference sequence). The CDR3 length is 13 residues. Germline trimming cut 9 bases from V and 8 bases from J; bases unmatched to any gene: 9. CDR3 nucleotide sequence: TGTGCCAGCCAGACACAGGGGCTTGGGGAGCTGTTTTTT. Translated, it gives CASQTQGLGELFF.

This CDR3 is CASSPGTELTGELFF. The CDR3 nucleotides read TGCGCCAGCAGCCCGGGGACAGAACTGACCGGGGAGCTGTTTTTT. The genes are TRBV5-1 and TRBJ2-2; 7 nucleotides align to TRBD1. Trimming removed 4 bases from V and 5 bases from J; junction bases left unmatched: 8. CDR1 and CDR2 from the germline V gene are SGHRS and YFSETQ. This CDR3 contains 15 residues.

This clone was seen just once. This chain uses TRBV27 with TRBJ1-5; D unresolved. The CDR3 has 12 residues. Germline V gives CDR1 MNHEY, CDR2 SMNVEV (reference sequence). With 2 bases removed from V and 2 bases from J, the gap between germline ends came to 1 base. The DNA for the CDR3 is TGTGCCAGCAGTTTAGGCAATCAGCCCCAGCATTTT. Its protein is CASSLGNQPQHF.

The genes are TRBV28 and TRBJ2-1, with D possibly being TRBD2 (6 bases). Germline CDR1 reads MDHEN; CDR2 reads SYDVKM. V lost 6 bases to trimming and J lost 4 bases, with 16 bases between them. The CDR3 extends over 15 amino acids. The DNA of the CDR3 is TGTGCCAGCAGGCCCGGGGGTTCTTATTACAATGAGCAGTTCTTC. It yields the protein CASRPGGSYYNEQFF.

This chain connects TRBV5-6 to TRBJ1-2; possible D gene TRBD1, 6 bases. CDR3 size: 14 residues. Germline CDR1 is SGHDT and CDR2 is YYEEEE. Trimming cost V 1 base and J 2 bases, with 9 bases left between them. CDR3 in DNA: TGTGCCAGCAGCTTGCGGGACACCAACTATGGCTACACCTTC. Encoded protein: CASSLRDTNYGYTF.

The J gene is TRBJ1-3, the V gene TRBV5-1, with a possible D match to TRBD1 (5 bases). The length of the CDR3 is 14 residues. V gave up 8 bases and J gave up 2 bases, with 14 bases separating them. Per germline, CDR1 SGHRS and CDR2 YFSETQ. CDR3 region: CASGAGTAGNTIYF. The CDR3 DNA is TGCGCCAGTGGGGCGGGAACGGCTGGAAACACCATATATTTT.

This chain joins TRBV6-5 and TRBJ1-4, with D unresolved. This CDR3 has 13 residues. Germline assignment: CDR1 MNHEY and CDR2 SVGAGI. Trimming stripped 6 bases from V and 4 bases from J, with 9 bases between. CDR3 sequence (DNA): TGTGCCAGCAGCAGTTTTAGTAATGAAAAACTGTTTTTT. As protein: CASSSFSNEKLFF.